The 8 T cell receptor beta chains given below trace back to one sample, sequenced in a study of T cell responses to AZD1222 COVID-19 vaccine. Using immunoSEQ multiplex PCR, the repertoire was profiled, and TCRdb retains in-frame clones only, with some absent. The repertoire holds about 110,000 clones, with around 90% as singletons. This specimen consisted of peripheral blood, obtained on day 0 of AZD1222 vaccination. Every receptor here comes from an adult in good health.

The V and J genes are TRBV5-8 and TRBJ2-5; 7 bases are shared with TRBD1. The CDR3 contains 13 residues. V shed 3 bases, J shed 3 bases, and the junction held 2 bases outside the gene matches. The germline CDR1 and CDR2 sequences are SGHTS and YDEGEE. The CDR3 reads CASSSTGKETQYF. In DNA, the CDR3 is TGTGCCAGCAGCTCGACAGGGAAAGAGACCCAGTACTTC.

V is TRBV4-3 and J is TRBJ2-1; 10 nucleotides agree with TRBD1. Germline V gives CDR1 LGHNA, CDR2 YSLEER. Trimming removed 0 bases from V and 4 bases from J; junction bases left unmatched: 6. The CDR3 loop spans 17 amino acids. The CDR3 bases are TGCGCCAGCAGCCAAGACGTGACAGGGGGCAAGTACAATGAGCAGTTCTTC. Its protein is CASSQDVTGGKYNEQFF.

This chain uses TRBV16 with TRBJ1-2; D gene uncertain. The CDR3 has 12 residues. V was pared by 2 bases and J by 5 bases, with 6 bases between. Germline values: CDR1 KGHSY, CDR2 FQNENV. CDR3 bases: TGTGCCAGCAGCCAAGAAGTATATGGCTACACCTTC. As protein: CASSQEVYGYTF.

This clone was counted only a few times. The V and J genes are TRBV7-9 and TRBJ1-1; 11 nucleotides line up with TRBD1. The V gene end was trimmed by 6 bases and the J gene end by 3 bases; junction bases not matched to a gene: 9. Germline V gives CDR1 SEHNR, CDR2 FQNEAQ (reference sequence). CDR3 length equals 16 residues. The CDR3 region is CASSPGTGGTYTEAFF. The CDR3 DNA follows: TGTGCCAGCAGTCCCGGGACAGGGGGTACCTACACTGAAGCTTTCTTT. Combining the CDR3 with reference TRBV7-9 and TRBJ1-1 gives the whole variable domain DTGVSQNPRHKITKRGQNVTFRCDPISEHNRLYWYRQTLGQGPEFLTYFQNEAQLEKSRLLSDRFSAERPKGSFSTLEIQRTEQGDSAMYLCASSPGTGGTYTEAFFGQGTRLTVV.

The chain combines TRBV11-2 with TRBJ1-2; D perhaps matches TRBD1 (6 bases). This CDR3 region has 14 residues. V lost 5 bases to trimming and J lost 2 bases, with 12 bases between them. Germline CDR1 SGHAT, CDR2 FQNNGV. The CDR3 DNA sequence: TGTGCCAGCAGCCTATTGACAGGCAACTATGGCTACACCTTC. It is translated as CASSLLTGNYGYTF. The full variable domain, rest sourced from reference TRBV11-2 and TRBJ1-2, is EAGVAQSPRYKIIEKRQSVAFWCNPISGHATLYWYQQILGQGPKLLIQFQNNGVVDDSQLPKDRFSAERLKGVDSTLKIQPAKLEDSAVYLCASSLLTGNYGYTFGSGTRLTVV.

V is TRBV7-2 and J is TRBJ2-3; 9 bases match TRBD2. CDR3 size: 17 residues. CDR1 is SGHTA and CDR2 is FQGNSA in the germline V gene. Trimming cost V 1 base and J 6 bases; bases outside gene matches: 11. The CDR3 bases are TGTGCCAGCAGCTTAGATGGGCGGGAGGGGATCCGGGATACGCAGTATTTT. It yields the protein CASSLDGREGIRDTQYF.

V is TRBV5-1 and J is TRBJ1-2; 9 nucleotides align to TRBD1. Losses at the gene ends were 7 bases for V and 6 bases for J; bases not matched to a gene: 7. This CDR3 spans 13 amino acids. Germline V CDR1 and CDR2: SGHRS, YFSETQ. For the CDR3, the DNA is TGCGCCAGCCGATCGACAGGGGGAGATGGCTACACCTTC. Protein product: CASRSTGGDGYTF. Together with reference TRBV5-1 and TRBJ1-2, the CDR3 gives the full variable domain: KAGVTQTPRYLIKTRGQQVTLSCSPISGHRSVSWYQQTPGQGLQFLFEYFSETQRNKGNFPGRFSGRQFSNSRSEMNVSTLELGDSALYLCASRSTGGDGYTFGSGTRLTVV.

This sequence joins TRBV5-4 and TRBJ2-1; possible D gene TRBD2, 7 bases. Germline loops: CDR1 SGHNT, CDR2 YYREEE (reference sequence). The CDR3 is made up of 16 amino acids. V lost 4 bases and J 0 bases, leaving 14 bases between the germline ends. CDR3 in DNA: TGTGCCAGCAGCCGGGCAAGGGGGGGCTCCTACAATGAGCAGTTCTTC. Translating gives CASSRARGGSYNEQFF.